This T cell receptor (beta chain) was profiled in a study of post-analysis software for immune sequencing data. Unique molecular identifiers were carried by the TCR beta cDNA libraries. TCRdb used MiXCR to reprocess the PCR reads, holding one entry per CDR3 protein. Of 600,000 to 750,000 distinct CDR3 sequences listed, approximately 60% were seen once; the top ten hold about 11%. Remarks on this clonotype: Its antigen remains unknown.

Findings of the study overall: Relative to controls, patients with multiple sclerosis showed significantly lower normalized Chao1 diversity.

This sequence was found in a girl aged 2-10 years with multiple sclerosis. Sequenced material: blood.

CDR3 in amino acids: CSVDRRRDYYGYTF. The DNA for the CDR3 is TGCAGCGTTGACAGACGGCGAGACTACTATGGCTACACCTTC. The V and J genes are TRBV29-1 and TRBJ1-2; D remains unclear. CDR3 length equals 14 residues. Deletions cut 3 bases from V and 3 bases from J, with 14 bases between. Germline CDR1 and CDR2: SQVTM and ANQGSEA.